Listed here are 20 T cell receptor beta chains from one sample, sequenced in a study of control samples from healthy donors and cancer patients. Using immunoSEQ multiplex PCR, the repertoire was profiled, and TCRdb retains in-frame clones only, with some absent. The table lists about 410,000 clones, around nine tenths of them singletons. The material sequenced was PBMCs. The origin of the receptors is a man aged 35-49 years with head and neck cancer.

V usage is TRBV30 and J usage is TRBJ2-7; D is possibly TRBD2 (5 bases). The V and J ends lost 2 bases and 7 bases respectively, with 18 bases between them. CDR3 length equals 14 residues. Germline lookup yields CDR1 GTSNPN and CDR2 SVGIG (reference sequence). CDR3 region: CAWSYGAVAREQYF. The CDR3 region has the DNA TGTGCCTGGAGTTACGGAGCGGTAGCCAGGGAGCAGTACTTC.

In DNA, the CDR3 is TGTGCCAGCAGTTACTCCGGGACGGCGGATCAGCCCCAGCATTTT. Its translation: CASSYSGTADQPQHF. V and J are TRBV6-2 or TRBV6-3 and TRBJ1-5; the D gene is possibly TRBD1 (5 bases). The germline V gene has CDR1 MNHEY and CDR2 SVGEGT. V was clipped by 0 bases and J by 5 bases, with 11 bases between them. The length of the CDR3 is 15 residues.

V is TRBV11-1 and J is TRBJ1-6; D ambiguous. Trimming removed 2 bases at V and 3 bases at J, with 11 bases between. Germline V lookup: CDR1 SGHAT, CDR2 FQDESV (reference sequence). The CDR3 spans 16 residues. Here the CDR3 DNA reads TGTGCCAGCAGCTTACAACCGCCGGACTATAATTCACCCCTCCACTTT. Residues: CASSLQPPDYNSPLHF.

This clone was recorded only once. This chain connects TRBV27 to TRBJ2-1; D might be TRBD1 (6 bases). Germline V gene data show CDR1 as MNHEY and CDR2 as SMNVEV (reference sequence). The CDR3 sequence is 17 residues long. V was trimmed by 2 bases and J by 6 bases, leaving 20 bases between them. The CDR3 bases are TGTGCCAGCAGTTTAAGCCCAGGGGCCCCCCTATCCAATGAGCAGTTCTTC. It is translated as CASSLSPGAPLSNEQFF.

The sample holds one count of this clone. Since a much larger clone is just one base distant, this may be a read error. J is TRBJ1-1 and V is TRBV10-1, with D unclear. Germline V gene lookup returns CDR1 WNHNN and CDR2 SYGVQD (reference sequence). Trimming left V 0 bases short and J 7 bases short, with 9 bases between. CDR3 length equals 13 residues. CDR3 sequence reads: CASSESKSIEAFF. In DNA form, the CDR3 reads TGCGCCAGCAGTGAGTCCAAGTCAATTGAAGCTTTCTTT.

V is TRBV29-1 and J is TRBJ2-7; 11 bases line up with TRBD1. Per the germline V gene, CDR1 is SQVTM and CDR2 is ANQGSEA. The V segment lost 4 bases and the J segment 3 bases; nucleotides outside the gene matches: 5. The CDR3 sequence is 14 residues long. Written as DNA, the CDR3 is TGCAGCGTTGCACGGACAGGGGGCTACTACGAGCAGTACTTC. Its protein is CSVARTGGYYEQYF.

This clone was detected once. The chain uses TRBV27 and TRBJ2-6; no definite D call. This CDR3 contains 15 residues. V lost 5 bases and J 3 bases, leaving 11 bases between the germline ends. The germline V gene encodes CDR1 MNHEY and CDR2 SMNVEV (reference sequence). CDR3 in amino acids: CASSPRVDGANVLTF. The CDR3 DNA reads TGTGCCAGCAGTCCCCGTGTAGATGGGGCCAACGTCCTGACTTTC.

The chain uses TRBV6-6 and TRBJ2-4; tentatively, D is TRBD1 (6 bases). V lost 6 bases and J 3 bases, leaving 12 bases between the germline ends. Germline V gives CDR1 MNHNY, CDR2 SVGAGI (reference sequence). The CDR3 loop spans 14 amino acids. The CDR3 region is CASSSDRLKNIQYF. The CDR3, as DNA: TGTGCCAGCAGCTCTGACAGGCTCAAAAACATTCAGTACTTC.

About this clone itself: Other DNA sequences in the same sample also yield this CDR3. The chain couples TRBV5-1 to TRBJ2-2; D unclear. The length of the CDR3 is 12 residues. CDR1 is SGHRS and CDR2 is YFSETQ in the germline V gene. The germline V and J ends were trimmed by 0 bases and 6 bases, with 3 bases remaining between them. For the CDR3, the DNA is TGCGCCAGCAGCTTGGTATCCGGGGAGCTGTTTTTT. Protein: CASSLVSGELFF.

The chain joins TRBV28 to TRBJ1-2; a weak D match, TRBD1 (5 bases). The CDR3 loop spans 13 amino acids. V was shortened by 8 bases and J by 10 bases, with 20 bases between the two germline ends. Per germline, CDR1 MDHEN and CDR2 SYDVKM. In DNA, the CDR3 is TGTGCCAGCGGTTCTCACGAGGGGTACGACTACACCTTC. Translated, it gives CASGSHEGYDYTF.

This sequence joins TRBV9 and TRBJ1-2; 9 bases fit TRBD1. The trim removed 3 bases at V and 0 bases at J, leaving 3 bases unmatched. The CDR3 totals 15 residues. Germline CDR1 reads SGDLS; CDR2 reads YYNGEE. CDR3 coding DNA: TGTGCCAGCAGCGCAGGGACAGGGACTAACTATGGCTACACCTTC. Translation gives CASSAGTGTNYGYTF.

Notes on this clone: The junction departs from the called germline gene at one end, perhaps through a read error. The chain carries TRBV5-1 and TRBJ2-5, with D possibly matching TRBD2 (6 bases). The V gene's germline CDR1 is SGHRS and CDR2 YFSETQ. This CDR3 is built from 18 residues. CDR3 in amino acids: CASNGGIASLTSQEAQYF. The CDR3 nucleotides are TGCGCCAGCAACGGGGGTATAGCATCACTAACCTCCCAAGAGGCCCAGTACTTC.

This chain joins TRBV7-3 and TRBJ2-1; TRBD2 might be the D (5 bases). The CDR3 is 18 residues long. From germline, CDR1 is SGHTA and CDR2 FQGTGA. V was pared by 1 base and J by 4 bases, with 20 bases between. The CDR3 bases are TGTGCCAGCAGCTTAAGGTCCCGAGGATCGACTATTTACAATGAGCAGTTCTTC. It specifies CASSLRSRGSTIYNEQFF.

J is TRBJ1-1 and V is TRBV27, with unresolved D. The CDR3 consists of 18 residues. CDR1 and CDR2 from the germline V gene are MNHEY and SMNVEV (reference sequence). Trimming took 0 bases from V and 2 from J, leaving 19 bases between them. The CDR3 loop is CASSLSIRKGASNTEAFF. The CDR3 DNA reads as TGTGCCAGCAGTTTATCTATTCGAAAGGGAGCGTCAAACACTGAAGCTTTCTTT.

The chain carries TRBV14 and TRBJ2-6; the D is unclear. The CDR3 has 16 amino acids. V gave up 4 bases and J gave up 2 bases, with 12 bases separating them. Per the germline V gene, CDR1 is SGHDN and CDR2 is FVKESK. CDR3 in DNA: TGTGCCAGCAGCCGGGCCAGTTCCGCTGGGGCCAACGTCCTGACTTTC. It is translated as CASSRASSAGANVLTF.

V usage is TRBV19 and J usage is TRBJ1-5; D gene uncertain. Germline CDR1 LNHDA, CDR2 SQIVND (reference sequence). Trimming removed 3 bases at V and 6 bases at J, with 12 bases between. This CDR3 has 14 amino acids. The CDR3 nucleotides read TGTGCCAGTAGTATGGAACGTCGGGGTCAGCCCCAGCATTTT. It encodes CASSMERRGQPQHF.

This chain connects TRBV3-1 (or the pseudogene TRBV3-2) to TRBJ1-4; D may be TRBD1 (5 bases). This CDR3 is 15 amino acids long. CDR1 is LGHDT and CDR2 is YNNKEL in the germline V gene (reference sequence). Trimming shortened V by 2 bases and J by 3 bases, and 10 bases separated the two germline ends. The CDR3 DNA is TGTGCCAGCAGCCAACGCGGGGGAGCTAATGAAAAACTGTTTTTT. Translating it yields CASSQRGGANEKLFF.

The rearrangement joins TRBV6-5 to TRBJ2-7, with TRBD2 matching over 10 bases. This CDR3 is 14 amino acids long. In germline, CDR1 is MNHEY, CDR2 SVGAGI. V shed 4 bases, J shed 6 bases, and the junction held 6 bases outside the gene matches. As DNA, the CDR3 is TGTGCCAGCAGTTCAGCGGGAGGGCCTATCGAGCAGTACTTC. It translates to CASSSAGGPIEQYF.

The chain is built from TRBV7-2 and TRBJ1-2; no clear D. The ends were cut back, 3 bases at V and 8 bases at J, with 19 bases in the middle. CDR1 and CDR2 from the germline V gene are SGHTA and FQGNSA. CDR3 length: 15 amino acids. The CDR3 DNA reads TGTGCCAGCAGCTTTTCGGAGCCAGCCAGTGGCGGCTACACCTTC. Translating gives CASSFSEPASGGYTF.

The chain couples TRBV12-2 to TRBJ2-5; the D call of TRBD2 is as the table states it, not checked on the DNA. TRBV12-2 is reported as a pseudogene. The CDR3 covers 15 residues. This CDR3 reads CASRLQTSLAETQYF. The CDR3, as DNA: TGTGCAAGTCGCTTACAGACTAGTTTAGCAGAGACCCAGTACTTC.